Below, 10 T cell receptor beta chains from the same sample are listed, as sequenced in a study of cytomegalovirus exposure and HLA in healthy donors (dated by TCRdb to the late 2010s). The library was prepared using the immunoSEQ multiplex PCR assay. The multiplex PCR relied on a mix of 60 forward primers for TCR Vbeta segments and 13 reverse primers for TCR Jbeta segments. The source is immuneACCESS, and TCRdb retained only in-frame sequences with V and J called. Part of the clones is not carried over; for the studies checked, unresolved V genes explain less than half of this, and the remainder is unexplained. This sample comprises some 200,000 clones, roughly 70% of them detected only once. The ten largest clones add up to roughly 2.5% of the sample. The sequencing sample was made of PBMCs. The receptors were gathered from a man aged 40-50 years in good health and CMV-seropositive.

CDR3 coding DNA: TGTGCCAGCAGCTACAGACTAGCGGGGGGACACGAGCAGTACTTC. This codes for CASSYRLAGGHEQYF. This rearrangement joins TRBV5-5 to TRBJ2-7, with TRBD2 matching over 13 bases. This CDR3 region has 15 residues. The V gene end was trimmed by 3 bases and the J gene end by 5 bases; junction bases not matched to a gene: 5. Germline V gene data show CDR1 as SGHKS and CDR2 as YYEKEE (reference sequence).

V usage is TRBV2 and J usage is TRBJ2-7; the match to TRBD2 covers 9 bases. In germline, CDR1 is SNHLY, CDR2 FYNNEI. The CDR3 is made up of 14 amino acids. Trimming removed 6 bases from V and 4 bases from J; junction bases left unmatched: 7. The CDR3 protein is CASRQAGGRYEQYF. The CDR3 DNA is TGTGCCAGCAGGCAAGCGGGGGGCCGGTACGAGCAGTACTTC.

The chain is built from TRBV28 and TRBJ2-3; 7 nucleotides match TRBD1. This CDR3 is 16 amino acids long. Germline V gene sequence: CDR1 MDHEN, CDR2 SYDVKM. J lost 6 bases, V lost 3 bases, and 12 bases had no gene match. The CDR3 DNA follows: TGTGCCAGCAGTTTTTGGATTGAAGGGGGCGGGGATACGCAGTATTTT. The encoded protein is CASSFWIEGGGDTQYF.

This chain connects TRBV6-5 to TRBJ2-5; the match to TRBD2 covers 9 bases. The J call may be in error: the DNA end matches TRBJ2-7 better. The CDR3 is 15 amino acids. CDR1 MNHEY and CDR2 SVGAGI come from the germline V gene. CDR3 residues: CASSSRTSEAYEQYF. CDR3 in DNA: TGTGCCAGCAGTTCTAGGACTAGCGAAGCCTACGAGCAGTACTTC.

This sequence joins TRBV9 and TRBJ1-2; D not resolved. The V end lost 3 bases, the J end lost 5 bases, and 11 bases lay between the germline ends. This CDR3 is 13 amino acids long. From germline, CDR1 is SGDLS and CDR2 YYNGEE. CDR3 bases: TGTGCCAGCAGCGAGGCCCCGGGGTATGGCTACACCTTC. Protein: CASSEAPGYGYTF.

The chain links TRBV7-2 to TRBJ1-6; 9 bases align to TRBD1. There are 16 residues in the CDR3. The J segment lost 7 bases and the V segment lost 3 bases, leaving 7 bases of the junction unmatched. Per germline, CDR1 SGHTA and CDR2 FQGNSA. CDR3 sequence: CASSFSPGQGNSPLHF. The CDR3 DNA reads TGTGCCAGCAGCTTTAGTCCGGGACAGGGCAATTCACCCCTCCACTTT.

The V call is TRBV19, the J call TRBJ1-3, with no clear D. Germline V lookup: CDR1 LNHDA, CDR2 SQIVND (reference sequence). With 6 bases removed from V and 0 bases from J, the gap between germline ends came to 6 bases. The length of the CDR3 is 13 residues. The CDR3: CASRLNSGNTIYF. In DNA, the CDR3 is TGTGCCAGTAGACTCAACTCTGGAAACACCATATATTTT.

This clone has a handful of counts. The V and J genes are TRBV9 and TRBJ2-5; TRBD2 might be the D (6 bases). Per the germline V gene, CDR1 is SGDLS and CDR2 is YYNGEE. CDR3 length: 14 residues. Trimming shortened V by 0 bases and J by 5 bases, and 11 bases separated the two germline ends. The CDR3 DNA reads as TGTGCCAGCAGCGTAGACTGGGGGGTTGAGACCCAGTACTTC. Protein product: CASSVDWGVETQYF. The full variable domain, with the rest looked up from reference TRBV9 and TRBJ2-5, is DSGVTQTPKHLITATGQRVTLRCSPRSGDLSVYWYQQSLDQGLQFLIQYYNGEERAKGNILERFSAQQFPDLHSELNLSSLELGDSALYFCASSVDWGVETQYFGPGTRLLVL.

The V gene is TRBV5-4, the J gene TRBJ2-5, with 7 positions matching TRBD2. This CDR3 is built from 14 residues. With 1 base clipped from V and 2 bases from J, the junction kept 2 bases outside the gene matches. Germline V gives CDR1 SGHNT, CDR2 YYREEE (reference sequence). The CDR3 protein is CASSLSGAQETQYF. The CDR3 DNA reads TGTGCCAGCAGCTTGAGCGGGGCGCAAGAGACCCAGTACTTC.

This chain joins TRBV5-6 and TRBJ1-6; 11 bases are a match to TRBD1. This CDR3 has 15 amino acids. Germline V gives CDR1 SGHDT, CDR2 YYEEEE. V dropped 4 bases and J dropped 8; count of bases not matched to a gene: 5. CDR3 region: CASSQGTGGHSPLHF. The DNA of the CDR3 is TGTGCCAGCAGCCAGGGGACAGGGGGACATTCACCCCTCCACTTT.